The entry below gives a single T cell receptor beta chain sequence along with its context. The data were taken from a study of T cells after somatic rescue of genetic block. CDR3 length: 13 residues. The germline V gene encodes CDR1 MDHEN and CDR2 SYDVKM. The germline V and J ends were trimmed by 4 bases and 10 bases, with 16 bases remaining between them. Assay: immunoSEQ multiplex PCR; the TCRdb copy retains only in-frame clones and omits some. The sample shows some 67,000 clones, 90% to 95% of them seen only once. The origin of this receptor is a middle-aged man. The sample taken for sequencing was peripheral blood mononuclear cells (PBMCs). The chain recombines TRBV28 with TRBJ2-5, with no clear D. Here the CDR3 DNA reads TGTGCCAGCAGTTCAGCCCCACCTAAGATCCAGTACTTC. It yields the protein CASSSAPPKIQYF.